One sample yielded the 19 T cell receptor beta chains listed below, sequenced in a study of cytomegalovirus exposure and HLA in healthy donors. Primers: 60 Vbeta forward and 13 Jbeta reverse. The assay was immunoSEQ multiplex PCR, and TCRdb's table has in-frame clones only and misses some. Of 130,000 or so clones listed, over 75% were seen once; the top ten hold around 1.9%. The material sequenced was PBMCs. These receptors were taken from a man aged 40-49 years in good health and CMV-seronegative.

This chain uses TRBV18 with TRBJ2-2; 8 bases match TRBD2. Germline lookup yields CDR1 KGHSH and CDR2 LQKENI. The CDR3 contains 17 residues. The trim removed 0 bases at V and 6 bases at J, leaving 9 bases unmatched. CDR3 coding DNA: TGTGCCAGCTCACCACCGAGCAGCGGGGGTTCTCCCGGGGAGCTGTTTTTT. This encodes CASSPPSSGGSPGELFF.

This chain connects TRBV11-2 to TRBJ2-2; D remains unclear. Germline V gene lookup returns CDR1 SGHAT and CDR2 FQNNGV. Trimming shortened V by 3 bases and J by 6 bases, and 11 bases separated the two germline ends. The CDR3 has 14 residues. In nucleotides, the CDR3 is TGTGCCAGCAGCTTGAACTCCTTCCCCGGGGAGCTGTTTTTT. Its translation: CASSLNSFPGELFF.

V and J are TRBV7-9 and TRBJ2-1; no definite D call. Germline lookup yields CDR1 SEHNR and CDR2 FQNEAQ (reference sequence). The ends were cut back, 4 bases at V and 8 bases at J, with 18 bases in the middle. The CDR3 loop spans 15 amino acids. CDR3 sequence reads: CASSSIGGYGDEQFF. The CDR3 bases are TGTGCCAGCAGCTCCATCGGCGGCTATGGCGATGAGCAGTTCTTC.

V usage is TRBV7-6 and J usage is TRBJ2-5; 10 bases are a match to TRBD1. The end of the DNA fits TRBJ2-7 better, so the J call may be wrong. The length of the CDR3 is 17 residues. CDR1 SGHVS and CDR2 FNYEAQ come from the germline V gene. CDR3 amino acids: CASSFFGGTGVSYEQYF. In nucleotides, the CDR3 is TGTGCCAGCAGCTTTTTTGGTGGGACAGGGGTCTCCTACGAGCAGTACTTC.

V gene TRBV5-4 combines with J gene TRBJ2-5, with 9 positions matching TRBD1. Germline V gives CDR1 SGHNT, CDR2 YYREEE (reference sequence). V shed 0 bases and J 4 bases; nucleotides not matched to a gene: 1. This CDR3 is 14 amino acids long. The CDR3 loop is CASSLGDRVETQYF. The CDR3 DNA follows: TGTGCCAGCAGCTTGGGGGACAGGGTAGAGACCCAGTACTTC.

The chain is built from TRBV10-3 and TRBJ1-2; TRBD1 agrees at 10 bases. From germline, CDR1 is ENHRY and CDR2 SYGVKD. The ends lost 5 bases at V and 5 bases at J; junction bases unmatched: 5. The CDR3 is 14 residues long. This CDR3 reads CAISSTGGGYGYTF. The CDR3 coding sequence is TGTGCCATCAGTTCGACAGGGGGCGGGTATGGCTACACCTTC.

V is TRBV6-6 and J is TRBJ1-6, with 7 bases identical to TRBD1. CDR3 size: 14 residues. CDR1 MNHNY and CDR2 SVGAGI come from the germline V gene (reference sequence). V shed 6 bases and J 8 bases; nucleotides not matched to a gene: 7. The CDR3, as DNA: TGTGCCAGCAGACGACAGGGACGGGATTCACCCCTCCACTTT. As protein: CASRRQGRDSPLHF.

This rearrangement joins TRBV30 to TRBJ1-3, with D unresolved. This CDR3 spans 15 amino acids. CDR1 and CDR2 (germline): GTSNPN, SVGIG (reference sequence). The ends were cut back, 5 bases at V and 1 base at J, with 15 bases in the middle. The CDR3: CAWAGDGRSGNTIYF. For the CDR3, the DNA is TGTGCCTGGGCGGGAGATGGGAGATCTGGAAACACCATATATTTT.

This chain links TRBV19 with TRBJ2-3; D is ambiguous. Germline loops: CDR1 LNHDA, CDR2 SQIVND (reference sequence). V lost 3 bases, J lost 2 bases, and 12 bases lay in between. The CDR3 is made up of 15 amino acids. The CDR3 DNA is TGTGCCAGTAGTATGCGCGCCCTACCCACAGATACGCAGTATTTT. Its translation: CASSMRALPTDTQYF.

This chain joins TRBV11-2 and TRBJ2-2, with 10 bases lining up with TRBD1. V trimming: 5 bases; J trimming: 4 bases; junction bases outside the gene matches: 10. The CDR3 runs to 17 residues. CDR1 and CDR2 from the germline V gene are SGHAT and FQNNGV. The CDR3 bases are TGTGCCAGCAGCAACCGGGACAGGGGTTTAGGCACCGGGGAGCTGTTTTTT. As protein: CASSNRDRGLGTGELFF. Complete variable domain (other parts from reference TRBV11-2 and TRBJ2-2): EAGVAQSPRYKIIEKRQSVAFWCNPISGHATLYWYQQILGQGPKLLIQFQNNGVVDDSQLPKDRFSAERLKGVDSTLKIQPAKLEDSAVYLCASSNRDRGLGTGELFFGEGSRLTVL.

The J gene is TRBJ2-7, the V gene TRBV18; possible D gene TRBD2, 5 bases. V was cut by 3 bases and J by 3 bases, with 15 bases left in between. Germline V gene lookup returns CDR1 KGHSH and CDR2 LQKENI. This CDR3 has 15 amino acids. The CDR3 loop reads CASSPGGRVIYEQYF. For the CDR3, the DNA is TGTGCCAGCTCACCCGGCGGGCGGGTAATCTACGAGCAGTACTTC.

The chain joins TRBV18 to TRBJ1-1, with a possible D match to TRBD1 (5 bases). Trimming shortened V by 6 bases and J by 1 base, and 15 bases separated the two germline ends. The CDR3 contains 15 residues. CDR1 is KGHSH and CDR2 is LQKENI in the germline V gene. DNA of the CDR3: TGTGCCAGCTCTCTCGCCTTAACAGGGAACACTGAAGCTTTCTTT. It translates to CASSLALTGNTEAFF.

The chain has TRBV5-1 and TRBJ2-5; TRBD1 aligns across 7 bases. In germline, CDR1 is SGHRS, CDR2 YFSETQ. The length of the CDR3 is 15 residues. After removal of 1 base from V and 0 bases from J, the junction contained 3 bases not matched to a gene. DNA of the CDR3: TGCGCCAGCAGCTTGTGGGGACAGTACCAAGAGACCCAGTACTTC. It specifies CASSLWGQYQETQYF.

About this clone: Mismatch with germline at one junction end may stem from a read error. The J gene is TRBJ2-4, the V gene TRBV6-5; D ambiguous. The CDR3 totals 12 residues. Per germline, CDR1 MNHEY and CDR2 SVGAGI. The CDR3 nucleotides are TGTGCCAGCAGTTCCCCCAAAAACAGTCAGTACTTC. It codes for CASSSPKNSQYF.

The V gene is TRBV5-8, the J gene TRBJ2-3; D gene uncertain. V gave up 0 bases and J gave up 3 bases, with 8 bases separating them. Germline CDR1 is SGHTS and CDR2 is YDEGEE. This CDR3 has 14 amino acids. The CDR3 spells CASSLAFRTDTQYF. CDR3 nucleotides: TGTGCCAGCAGCTTGGCGTTCAGGACAGATACGCAGTATTTT. Together with reference TRBV5-8 and TRBJ2-3, the CDR3 gives the full variable domain: EAGVTQSPTHLIKTRGQQATLRCSPISGHTSVYWYQQALGLGLQFLLWYDEGEERNRGNFPPRFSGRQFPNYSSELNVNALELEDSALYLCASSLAFRTDTQYFGPGTRLTVL.

This clone has just a few counts. One end of the junction fails to match germline, which may point to a read error. This rearrangement joins TRBV7-9 to TRBJ2-1; 11 nucleotides line up with TRBD2. The CDR3 sequence is 15 residues long. CDR1 is SEHNR and CDR2 is FQNEAQ in the germline V gene (reference sequence). The CDR3 is CSSSRLAGGRAEQFF. In DNA, the CDR3 is TGTTCCAGCAGTCGTCTAGCGGGAGGCCGAGCTGAGCAGTTCTTC. The full variable domain, completed using reference TRBV7-9 and TRBJ2-1, is DTGVSQNPRHKITKRGQNVTFRCDPISEHNRLYWYRQTLGQGPEFLTYFQNEAQLEKSRLLSDRFSAERPKGSFSTLEIQRTEQGDSAMYLCSSSRLAGGRAEQFFGPGTRLTVL.

The chain recombines TRBV6-5 with TRBJ1-6; no reliable D call. Germline V gene data show CDR1 as MNHEY and CDR2 as SVGAGI. The CDR3 totals 16 residues. Trimming left V 0 bases short and J 7 bases short, with 13 bases between. Here the CDR3 reads CASSYSKSHTNSPLHF. The CDR3 nucleotides read TGTGCCAGCAGTTACTCGAAGTCTCATACAAATTCACCCCTCCACTTT.

Worth noting for this clone: At one end, the junction sequence differs from germline, possibly due to a read error. The CDR3 protein is CAWSLGSGANGLTF. CDR3 nucleotides: TGTGCCTGGAGTTTGGGCTCTGGGGCCAACGGCCTGACTTTC. The rearrangement uses TRBV30 and TRBJ2-6, with D maybe TRBD1 (5 bases). The CDR3 consists of 14 residues. Germline V CDR1 and CDR2: GTSNPN, SVGIG (reference sequence).

This clone was counted a few times. The DNA of the CDR3 is TGTGCCAGTAGTATGTATCGGGGGACCACTGAAGCTTTCTTT. Translating it yields CASSMYRGTTEAFF. V usage is TRBV19 and J usage is TRBJ1-1, with D perhaps TRBD1 (5 bases). The ends were cut back, 3 bases at V and 4 bases at J, with 12 bases in the middle. This CDR3 is 14 amino acids long. Germline V lookup: CDR1 LNHDA, CDR2 SQIVND (reference sequence).